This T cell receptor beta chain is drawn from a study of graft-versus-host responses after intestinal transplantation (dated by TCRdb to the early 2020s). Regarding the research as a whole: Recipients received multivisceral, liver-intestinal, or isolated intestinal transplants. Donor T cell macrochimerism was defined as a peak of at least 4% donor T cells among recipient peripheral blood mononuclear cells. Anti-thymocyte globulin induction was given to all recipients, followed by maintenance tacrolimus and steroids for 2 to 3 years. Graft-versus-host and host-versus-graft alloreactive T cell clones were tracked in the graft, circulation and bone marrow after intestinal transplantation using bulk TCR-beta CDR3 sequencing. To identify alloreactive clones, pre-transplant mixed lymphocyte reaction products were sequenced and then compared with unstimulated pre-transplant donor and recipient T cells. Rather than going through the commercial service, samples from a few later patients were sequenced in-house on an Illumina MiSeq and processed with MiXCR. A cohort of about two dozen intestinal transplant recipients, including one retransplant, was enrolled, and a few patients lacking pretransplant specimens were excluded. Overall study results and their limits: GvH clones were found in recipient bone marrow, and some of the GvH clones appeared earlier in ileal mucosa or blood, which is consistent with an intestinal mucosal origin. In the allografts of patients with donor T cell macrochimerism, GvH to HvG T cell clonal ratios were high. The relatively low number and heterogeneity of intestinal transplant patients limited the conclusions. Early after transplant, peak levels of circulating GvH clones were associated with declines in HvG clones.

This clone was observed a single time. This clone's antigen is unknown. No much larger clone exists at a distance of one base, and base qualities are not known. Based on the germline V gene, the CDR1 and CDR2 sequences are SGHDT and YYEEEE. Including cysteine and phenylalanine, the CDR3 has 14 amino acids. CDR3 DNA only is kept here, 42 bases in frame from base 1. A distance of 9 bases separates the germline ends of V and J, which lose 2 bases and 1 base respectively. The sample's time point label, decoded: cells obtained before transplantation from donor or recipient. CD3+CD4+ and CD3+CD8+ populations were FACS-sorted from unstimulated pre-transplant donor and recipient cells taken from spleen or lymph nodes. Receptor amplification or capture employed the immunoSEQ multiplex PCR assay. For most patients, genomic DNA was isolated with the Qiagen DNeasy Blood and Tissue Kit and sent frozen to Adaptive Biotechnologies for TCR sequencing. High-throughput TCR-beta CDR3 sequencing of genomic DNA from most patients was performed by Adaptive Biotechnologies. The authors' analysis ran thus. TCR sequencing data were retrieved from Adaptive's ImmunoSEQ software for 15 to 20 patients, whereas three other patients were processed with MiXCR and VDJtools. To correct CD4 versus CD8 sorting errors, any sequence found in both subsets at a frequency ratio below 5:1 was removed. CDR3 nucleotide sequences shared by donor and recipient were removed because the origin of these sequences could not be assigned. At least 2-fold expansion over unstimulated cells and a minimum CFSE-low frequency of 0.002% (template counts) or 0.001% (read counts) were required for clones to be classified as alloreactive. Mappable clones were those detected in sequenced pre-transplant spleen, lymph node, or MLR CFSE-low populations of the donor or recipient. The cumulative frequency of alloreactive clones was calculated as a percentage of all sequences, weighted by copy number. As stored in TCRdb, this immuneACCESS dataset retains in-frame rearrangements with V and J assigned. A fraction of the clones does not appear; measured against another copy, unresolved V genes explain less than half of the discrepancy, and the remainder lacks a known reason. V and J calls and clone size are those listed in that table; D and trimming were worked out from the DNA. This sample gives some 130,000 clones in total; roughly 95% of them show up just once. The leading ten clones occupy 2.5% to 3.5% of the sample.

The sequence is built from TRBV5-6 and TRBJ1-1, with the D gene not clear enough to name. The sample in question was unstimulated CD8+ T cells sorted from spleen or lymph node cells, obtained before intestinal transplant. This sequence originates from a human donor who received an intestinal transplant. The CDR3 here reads CASSLFFQNTEAFF. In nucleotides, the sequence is TGTGCCAGCAGCTTATTTTTTCAGAACACTGAAGCTTTCTTT. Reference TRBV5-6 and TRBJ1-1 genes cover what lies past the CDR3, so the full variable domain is DAGVTQSPTHLIKTRGQQVTLRCSPKSGHDTVSWYQQALGQGPQFIFQYYEEEERQRGNFPDRFSGHQFPNYSSELNVNALLLGDSALYLCASSLFFQNTEAFFGQGTRLTVV.